This T cell receptor (beta chain) was identified during a study of blood T cell repertoires in COVID-19. Study-level information: Material from acute and convalescent COVID-19 was sourced from the United States, Italy and Spain.

CDR3 length: 10 amino acids. The germline CDR1 and CDR2 sequences are MDHEN and SYDVKM. With V trimmed by 8 bases and J by 10 bases, 0 bases remained unmatched. Sequencing was performed with immunoSEQ multiplex PCR; in TCRdb, only in-frame clones are kept and a portion is missing. The sample contains 200,000 to 250,000 clones, 81% of which appear only once. The chain combines TRBV28 with TRBJ2-3; TRBD2 matches at 10 bases. This sequence was found in a woman between 45 and 60 years old with acute COVID-19. Material for sequencing was PBMCs or T cells enriched from blood (not recorded which). In nucleotides, the CDR3 is TGTGCCAGCGGACTAGCGGCGCAGTATTTT. Translation: CASGLAAQYF.